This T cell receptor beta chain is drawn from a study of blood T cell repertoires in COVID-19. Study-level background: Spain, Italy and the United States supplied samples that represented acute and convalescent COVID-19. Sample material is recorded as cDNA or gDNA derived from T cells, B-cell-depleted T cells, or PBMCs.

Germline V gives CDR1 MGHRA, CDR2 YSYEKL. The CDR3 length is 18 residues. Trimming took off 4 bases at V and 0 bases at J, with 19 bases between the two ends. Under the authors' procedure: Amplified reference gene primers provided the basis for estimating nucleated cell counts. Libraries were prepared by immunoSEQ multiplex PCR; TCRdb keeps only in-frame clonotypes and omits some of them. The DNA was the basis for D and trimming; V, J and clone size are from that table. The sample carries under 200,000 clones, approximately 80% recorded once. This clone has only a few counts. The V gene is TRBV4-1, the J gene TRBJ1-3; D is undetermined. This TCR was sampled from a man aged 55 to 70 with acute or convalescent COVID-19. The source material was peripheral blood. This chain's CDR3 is CASSRHQDSGNSGNTIYF. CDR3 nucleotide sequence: TGCGCCAGCAGCCGACACCAGGACTCCGGGAACTCTGGAAACACCATATATTTT.